This T cell receptor (beta chain) comes out of a study of blood T cells in healthy people across ages. Trimming took 1 base from V and 3 from J, leaving 7 bases between them. CDR1 is LGHNA, CDR2 YSLEER, per germline. This CDR3 contains 15 residues. A second PCR of roughly 6 to 12 cycles used a sample-barcoded 5' primer and a J-beta primer mix. Sequencing recovered at least 2.5 million CDR3-containing paired-end reads from each sample. MiXCR, applied by TCRdb to the 5' RACE reads, yields one record per CDR3 protein. The profile shows roughly 680,000 distinct CDR3 sequences, 40% to 65% of them singletons.

The chain has TRBV4-3 and TRBJ1-6; the D is unclear. The specimen was blood. The sequence derives from a woman aged 80 or over in good health. The CDR3: CASSQGPGYNSPLHF. The CDR3 DNA reads TGCGCCAGCAGCCAAGGGCCGGGCTATAATTCACCCCTCCACTTT.